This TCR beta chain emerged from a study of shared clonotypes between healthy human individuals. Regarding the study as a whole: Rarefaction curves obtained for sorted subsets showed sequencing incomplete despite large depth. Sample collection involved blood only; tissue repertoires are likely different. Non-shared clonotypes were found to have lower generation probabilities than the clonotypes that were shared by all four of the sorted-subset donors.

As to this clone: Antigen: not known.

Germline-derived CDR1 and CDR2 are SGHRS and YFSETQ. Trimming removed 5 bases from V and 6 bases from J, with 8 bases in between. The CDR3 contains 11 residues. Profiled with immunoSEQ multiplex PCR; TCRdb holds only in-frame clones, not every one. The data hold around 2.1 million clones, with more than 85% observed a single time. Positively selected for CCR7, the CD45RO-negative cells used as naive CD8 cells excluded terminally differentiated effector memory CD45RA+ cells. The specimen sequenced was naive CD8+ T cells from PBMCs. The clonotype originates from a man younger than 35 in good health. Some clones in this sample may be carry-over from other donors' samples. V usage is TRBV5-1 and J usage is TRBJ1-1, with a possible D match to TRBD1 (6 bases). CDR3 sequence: CASRQGSEAFF. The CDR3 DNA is TGCGCCAGCAGACAGGGTTCTGAAGCTTTCTTT. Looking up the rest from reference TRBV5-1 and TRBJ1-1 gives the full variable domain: KAGVTQTPRYLIKTRGQQVTLSCSPISGHRSVSWYQQTPGQGLQFLFEYFSETQRNKGNFPGRFSGRQFSNSRSEMNVSTLELGDSALYLCASRQGSEAFFGQGTRLTVV.